The 26 T cell receptor beta chains below all came from one sample that was sequenced in a study of post-analysis software for immune sequencing data. Findings of the study overall: A handful of TRBV segments were significantly more frequent in patients than in controls. TRBV5-6, TRBV5-1 and TRBV20-1 were among these segments.

TCR beta cDNA libraries included unique molecular identifiers. TCRdb recomputed calls from the PCR reads with MiXCR, one row per CDR3 protein. The sample contains 150,000 to 200,000 distinct CDR3 sequences, about 29% of which appear only once. For these receptors, no antigen is known. The sequenced sample was blood. These TCRs come from a girl aged 10-17 years with multiple sclerosis.

This clonotype was detected ten times or more. The chain has TRBV27 and TRBJ2-5; D gene ambiguous. Germline V gene data show CDR1 as MNHEY and CDR2 as SMNVEV (reference sequence). V lost 3 bases to trimming and J lost 5 bases, with 4 bases between them. The CDR3 loop spans 11 amino acids. Here the CDR3 reads CASSLVETQYF. As DNA, the CDR3 is TGTGCCAGCAGTTTGGTGGAGACCCAGTACTTC.

This chain joins TRBV11-2 and TRBJ2-5, with D perhaps TRBD1 or TRBD2 (5 bases each). The CDR3 has 15 residues. Trimming removed 0 bases at V and 5 bases at J, with 13 bases between. Germline CDR1 SGHAT, CDR2 FQNNGV. The CDR3 is CASSLETPGAETQYF. The CDR3 DNA is TGTGCCAGCAGCTTAGAAACCCCCGGGGCTGAGACCCAGTACTTC.

The chain employs TRBV27 and TRBJ2-1, with a possible D match to TRBD1 (5 bases). The CDR3 extends over 11 amino acids. V was shortened by 6 bases and J by 9 bases, with 9 bases between the two germline ends. Germline V gene sequence: CDR1 MNHEY, CDR2 SMNVEV (reference sequence). CDR3 sequence reads: CASSTGAEQFF. CDR3 sequence (DNA): TGTGCCAGCAGCACAGGAGCTGAGCAGTTCTTC.

This chain uses TRBV5-1 with TRBJ2-1; the D gene is possibly TRBD2 (5 bases). This CDR3 region has 14 residues. V lost 4 bases and J lost 6, with 14 bases in between. The germline CDR1 and CDR2 sequences are SGHRS and YFSETQ. The CDR3 nucleotides are TGCGCCAGCAGCCCGAGGACTCTTACCAATGAGCAGTTCTTC. Encoded protein: CASSPRTLTNEQFF.

This clonotype was seen repeatedly, ten times or more. The chain combines TRBV25-1 with TRBJ2-7; 9 bases map to TRBD1. CDR3 size: 13 residues. V gave up 7 bases and J gave up 3 bases; unmatched junction bases: 4. Germline CDR1 and CDR2: MGHDK and SYGVNS. CDR3 sequence reads: CASIGQGIYEQYF. CDR3 nucleotide sequence: TGTGCCAGCATTGGACAGGGGATCTACGAGCAGTACTTC.

To note about this clonotype: This may come from a read error, since a much larger clone is one base off. The V and J genes are TRBV14 and TRBJ2-1; D may be TRBD2 (5 bases). This CDR3 has 16 amino acids. Trimming removed 4 bases at V and 5 bases at J, with 18 bases between. Germline CDR1 is SGHDN and CDR2 is FVKESK. CDR3 in DNA: TGTGCCAGCAGCCGGAGGCCGGGCGCAGGTAACAATGAGCAGTTCTTC. As protein: CASSRRPGAGNNEQFF. Drawing the rest from reference TRBV14 and TRBJ2-1, the complete variable domain is EAGVTQFPSHSVIEKGQTVTLRCDPISGHDNLYWYRRVMGKEIKFLLHFVKESKQDESGMPNNRFLAERTGGTYSTLKVQPAELEDSGVYFCASSRRPGAGNNEQFFGPGTRLTVL.

With regard to this clonotype: A much larger clone differs from this one at a single base, so this may be a read error. This rearrangement joins TRBV4-1 to TRBJ2-7; TRBD2 matches 11 bases. The CDR3 has 15 residues. The V gene's germline CDR1 is MGHRA and CDR2 YSYEKL. CDR3 protein: CAGSPISGGEYEQYF. The DNA of the CDR3 is TGCGCCGGCAGCCCTATTAGCGGGGGGGAATACGAGCAGTACTTC.

This clonotype was counted a few times. The gene calls are TRBV5-1 and TRBJ1-1, with 7 bases matching TRBD1. This CDR3 contains 15 residues. With V trimmed by 4 bases and J by 1 base, 7 bases remained unmatched. Germline lookup yields CDR1 SGHRS and CDR2 YFSETQ. In DNA, the CDR3 is TGCGCCAGCAGCCTACAGGGGACGGAGAACACTGAAGCTTTCTTT. This codes for CASSLQGTENTEAFF.

The genes are TRBV7-9 and TRBJ2-7; TRBD1 agrees at 10 bases. The J call may not be correct, given that the DNA end is closer to TRBJ2-5. Per germline, CDR1 SEHNR and CDR2 FQNEAQ (reference sequence). This CDR3 is built from 14 residues. In DNA form, the CDR3 reads TGTGCCAGCAGCTTGACAGGGGGCGTGGAGACCCAGTACTTC. Translating it yields CASSLTGGVETQYF.

A word on this clonotype: A much larger clone differs from this one at a single base, so this may be a read error. The chain couples TRBV15 to TRBJ2-4; D is undetermined. The CDR3 runs 17 residues. Germline V CDR1 and CDR2: LNHNV, YYDKDF (reference sequence). V shed 2 bases and J shed 1 base, with 15 bases lying between them. The CDR3 DNA sequence: TGTGCCACCAGCAGAAATGAGTTCGGACCCGCCAAAAACATTCAGTACTTC. Its translation: CATSRNEFGPAKNIQYF.

This chain uses TRBV20-1 with TRBJ1-5; 7 nucleotides agree with TRBD1. Trimming cost V 4 bases and J 7 bases; bases outside gene matches: 19. The CDR3 contains 17 residues. Germline assignment: CDR1 DFQATT and CDR2 SNEGSKA (reference sequence). The CDR3 DNA reads TGCAGTGCTATAGCAGAGGGGGCGCTTTCGGGGTACCAGCCCCAGCATTTT. It specifies CSAIAEGALSGYQPQHF.

This clonotype was counted ten times or more. The V gene is TRBV7-2, the J gene TRBJ2-7; 9 nucleotides align to TRBD2. Germline V gene data show CDR1 as SGHTA and CDR2 as FQGNSA. The CDR3 consists of 17 residues. J gave up 5 bases and V 1 base, and 12 bases lay outside the gene matches. The CDR3 nucleotides are TGTGCCAGCAGCTTAGAGGGTAACTGGCGGGAGGGCCACGAGCAGTACTTC. This sequence encodes CASSLEGNWREGHEQYF.

V usage is TRBV3-1 and J usage is TRBJ1-6; D call uncertain. Germline V gene sequence: CDR1 LGHDT, CDR2 YNNKEL (reference sequence). The CDR3 spans 17 residues. V dropped 4 bases and J dropped 0 bases, with 13 bases sitting between them. In nucleotides, the CDR3 is TGTGCCAGCAGCCCCAGGACCCAACGCTCCTATAATTCACCCCTCCACTTT. It encodes CASSPRTQRSYNSPLHF.

This clonotype was detected many times. The rearrangement joins TRBV20-1 to TRBJ2-5, with D maybe TRBD2 (6 bases). CDR3 length: 15 residues. The germline CDR1 and CDR2 sequences are DFQATT and SNEGSKA (reference sequence). Trimming took off 4 bases at V and 5 bases at J, with 20 bases between the two ends. CDR3: CSATTTGGRGETQYF. DNA for the CDR3: TGCAGTGCTACAACCACTGGAGGGAGAGGGGAGACCCAGTACTTC.

A note on this clonotype: This may come from a read error, since a much larger clone is one base off. The genes are TRBV5-1 and TRBJ2-5; D gene uncertain. The V gene lost 4 bases and the J gene lost 2 bases, with 15 bases spanning the gap. Germline values: CDR1 SGHRS, CDR2 YFSETQ. The CDR3 is 15 residues long. CDR3 bases: TGCGCCAGCAGCCTTAGCTGCTTGACTCAAGAGACCCAGTACTTC. Amino acids: CASSLSCLTQETQYF.

About this clonotype: At one end the junction does not follow the germline gene, possibly because of a read error. J is TRBJ1-2 and V is TRBV25-1, with 7 bases aligning to TRBD1. This CDR3 has 16 residues. Germline lookup yields CDR1 MGHDK and CDR2 SYGVNS. The CDR3 DNA sequence: TGTGCCGGCAGTCAGGTGGACAGGACAGCTAACTATGGCTACACCTTC. Encoded protein: CAGSQVDRTANYGYTF.

This clonotype turned up a few times. J is TRBJ1-1 and V is TRBV20-1, with D tentatively TRBD1 (6 bases). Looked up from germline, CDR1 is DFQATT and CDR2 is SNEGSKA (reference sequence). The length of the CDR3 is 17 residues. Trimming removed 5 bases from V and 0 bases from J, with 22 bases in between. CDR3 coding DNA: TGCAGTGCTCCCCCTCGGGGGGGCCTCGATTTGAACACTGAAGCTTTCTTT. Translation: CSAPPRGGLDLNTEAFF.

This chain connects TRBV5-1 to TRBJ1-5; no clear D. Germline values: CDR1 SGHRS, CDR2 YFSETQ. This CDR3 spans 15 amino acids. Trimming took 1 base from V and 4 from J, leaving 12 bases between them. The CDR3 sequence is CASSLYPRDNQPQHF. CDR3 coding DNA: TGCGCCAGCAGCTTGTATCCCAGAGATAATCAGCCCCAGCATTTT.

This clonotype has at least ten counts. The V and J genes are TRBV6-1 and TRBJ1-2; D is ambiguous. The CDR3 has 13 residues. The germline gives CDR1 MNHNS, CDR2 SASEGT. Trimming removed 5 bases at V and 4 bases at J, with 11 bases between. In DNA, the CDR3 is TGTGCCAGCAGTTTCGGGGAATCCTATGGCTACACCTTC. Amino acids: CASSFGESYGYTF.

The chain carries TRBV9 and TRBJ1-5; D might be TRBD1 (5 bases). The germline gives CDR1 SGDLS, CDR2 YYNGEE. Trimming cost V 0 bases and J 0 bases, with 19 bases left between them. The CDR3 is 19 residues long. CDR3 protein: CASSVETRTGVNSNQPQHF. CDR3 sequence (DNA): TGTGCCAGCAGCGTAGAAACACGAACGGGGGTTAATAGCAATCAGCCCCAGCATTTT.

Details on this clonotype: Possible read error: a much larger clone is one base away. The chain carries TRBV28 and TRBJ2-7; D may match TRBD1 or TRBD2 (5 bases each). CDR1 is MDHEN, CDR2 SYDVKM, per germline. The length of the CDR3 is 12 residues. The CDR3 DNA reads TGTGTCAGCAGGGAGAGCTCCTACGAGCAGTACTTC. Translation gives CVSRESSYEQYF.

This clonotype was found once. The rearrangement links TRBV7-2 to TRBJ2-4; possibly TRBD2 for D (5 bases). Trimming cost V 2 bases and J 8 bases, with 13 bases left between them. CDR3 length: 14 residues. Germline CDR1 and CDR2: SGHTA and FQGNSA. CDR3 in amino acids: CASSLTGVWDIQYF. CDR3 in DNA: TGTGCCAGCAGCTTAACCGGGGTCTGGGACATTCAGTACTTC. Full variable domain (missing parts from reference TRBV7-2 and TRBJ2-4): GAGVSQSPSNKVTEKGKDVELRCDPISGHTALYWYRQSLGQGLEFLIYFQGNSAPDKSGLPSDRFSAERTGGSVSTLTIQRTQQEDSAVYLCASSLTGVWDIQYFGAGTRLSVL.

There are many counts of this clonotype. The chain links TRBV29-1 to TRBJ2-1, with D unresolved. The CDR3 runs to 14 residues. Germline loops: CDR1 SQVTM, CDR2 ANQGSEA. Trimming left V 1 base short and J 0 bases short, with 7 bases between. CDR3 region: CSVEGHGSYNEQFF. The DNA for the CDR3 is TGCAGCGTTGAAGGTCATGGCTCCTACAATGAGCAGTTCTTC.

This clonotype was counted many times. The V and J genes are TRBV29-1 and TRBJ2-1; TRBD2 matches 8 bases. Germline V gene data show CDR1 as SQVTM and CDR2 as ANQGSEA. There are 14 residues in the CDR3. With 7 bases clipped from V and 2 bases from J, the junction kept 7 bases outside the gene matches. Written as DNA, the CDR3 is TGCAGCGAACTAGCGGCAACCCCCTACAATGAGCAGTTCTTC. This encodes CSELAATPYNEQFF.

The chain has TRBV27 and TRBJ1-1; D gene ambiguous. This CDR3 spans 12 amino acids. With 8 bases removed from V and 2 bases from J, the gap between germline ends came to 9 bases. Germline V gene sequence: CDR1 MNHEY, CDR2 SMNVEV (reference sequence). CDR3 bases: TGTGCCAGCGGAAAGCTCAACACTGAAGCTTTCTTT. Amino acid sequence: CASGKLNTEAFF.

This clonotype was counted between two and nine times. V usage is TRBV14 and J usage is TRBJ2-1; D is uncertain. This CDR3 comprises 13 residues. V was trimmed by 1 base and J by 6 bases, leaving 7 bases between them. CDR1 is SGHDN, CDR2 FVKESK, per germline. The CDR3 region has the DNA TGTGCCAGCAGCCAAGGTGAGGCCAATGAGCAGTTCTTC. It is translated as CASSQGEANEQFF.